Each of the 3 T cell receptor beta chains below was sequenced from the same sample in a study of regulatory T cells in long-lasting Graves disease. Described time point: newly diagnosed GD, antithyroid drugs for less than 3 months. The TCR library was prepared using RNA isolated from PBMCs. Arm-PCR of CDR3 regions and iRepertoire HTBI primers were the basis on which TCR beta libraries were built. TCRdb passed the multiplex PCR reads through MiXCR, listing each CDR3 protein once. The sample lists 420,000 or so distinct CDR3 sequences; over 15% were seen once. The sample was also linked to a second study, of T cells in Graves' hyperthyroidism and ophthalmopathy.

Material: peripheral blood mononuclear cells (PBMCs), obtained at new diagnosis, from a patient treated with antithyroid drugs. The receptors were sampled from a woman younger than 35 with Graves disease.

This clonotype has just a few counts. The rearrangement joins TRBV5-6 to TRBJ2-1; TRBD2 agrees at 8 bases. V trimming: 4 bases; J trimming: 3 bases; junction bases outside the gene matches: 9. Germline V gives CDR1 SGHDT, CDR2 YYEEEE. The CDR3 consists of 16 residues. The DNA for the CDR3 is TGTGCCAGCAGCGGGTGGGCGGGAGGAAGCTACAATGAGCAGTTCTTC. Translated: CASSGWAGGSYNEQFF.

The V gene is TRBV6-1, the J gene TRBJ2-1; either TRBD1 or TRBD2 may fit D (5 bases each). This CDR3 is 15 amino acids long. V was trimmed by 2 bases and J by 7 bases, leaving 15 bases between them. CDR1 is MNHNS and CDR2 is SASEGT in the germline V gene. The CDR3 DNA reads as TGTGCCAGCAGTGAAATTGGGGCGGGTCCGAATGAGCAGTTCTTC. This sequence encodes CASSEIGAGPNEQFF.

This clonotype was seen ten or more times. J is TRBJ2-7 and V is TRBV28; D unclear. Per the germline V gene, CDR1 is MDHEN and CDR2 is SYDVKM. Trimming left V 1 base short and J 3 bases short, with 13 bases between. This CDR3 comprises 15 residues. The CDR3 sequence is CASSLLSTGLYEQYF. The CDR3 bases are TGTGCCAGCAGTTTATTATCAACCGGCCTCTACGAGCAGTACTTC.